The clone carrying this TCR beta chain was observed at least ten times. Its antigen is currently unknown. This CDR3 has 12 amino acids. Trimming removed 1 base from V and 8 bases from J, with 9 bases in between. Per germline, CDR1 LGHNA and CDR2 YNFKEQ. TCRalpha and TCRbeta libraries used 5'RACE with constant-segment primers and UMIs. TCRdb independently ran MiXCR on the 5' RACE reads; one entry per CDR3 protein. The sample gives under 300,000 distinct CDR3 sequences, about a sixth of which show up once; approximately 23% is in the top ten. This sample stems from a study of T-cell memory formation after mild COVID-19. Overall study findings and caveats: For contracting clones, CD4+ ones sat mainly in CM and EM, CD8+ in EMRA.

The source material was PBMCs or a T cell subset sorted from them (not recorded which). The clonotype was recovered from a man younger than 35 who had mild COVID-19 (a few samples of this study predate the infection). Cell type and time point are not known. J is TRBJ2-7 and V is TRBV4-2; D ambiguous. The CDR3 region has the DNA TGTGCCAGCAGCCAAGTGCCGGCCAAGCAGTACTTC. Residues: CASSQVPAKQYF.